Presented here are 29 T cell receptor beta chains from one specimen sequenced in a study of blood T cell repertoires in COVID-19. Assay used: immunoSEQ multiplex PCR; TCRdb lists only in-frame clones, some missing. The sample has about 310,000 clones, about 88% seen once; the top ten hold around 9.5%. Sequencing was done on a sample of PBMCs or T cells enriched from blood (not recorded which). These TCRs come from a woman in her forties who had recovered from COVID-19.

The J gene is TRBJ2-3, the V gene TRBV30; TRBD2 aligns across 7 bases. CDR3 size: 12 residues. Germline values: CDR1 GTSNPN, CDR2 SVGIG (reference sequence). V was pared by 8 bases and J by 2 bases, with 4 bases of the junction left unmatched. DNA for the CDR3: TGTGCCAGCGGGACTCTCACAGATACGCAGTATTTT. Residues: CASGTLTDTQYF.

This chain joins TRBV7-8 and TRBJ2-2; D may be TRBD1 (6 bases). The CDR3 loop spans 14 amino acids. Per germline, CDR1 SGHVS and CDR2 FQNEAQ. The V end was cut by 11 bases, the J end by 1 base, with 14 bases between. As DNA, the CDR3 is TGTGCCGGATCACAGGGTCGGAACACCGGGGAGCTGTTTTTT. It encodes CAGSQGRNTGELFF.

This chain uses TRBV6-5 with TRBJ2-7, with 7 bases identical to TRBD1. The CDR3 spans 13 residues. Trimming took 3 bases from V and 3 from J; bases not matched to a gene: 2. CDR1 is MNHEY and CDR2 is SVGAGI in the germline V gene. The CDR3 DNA reads as TGTGCCAGCAGTTATCGGACAGGCTACGAGCAGTACTTC. The encoded protein is CASSYRTGYEQYF.

The chain is built from TRBV19 and TRBJ1-5; D not certain. V was cut by 3 bases and J by 3 bases, with 9 bases left in between. Germline lookup yields CDR1 LNHDA and CDR2 SQIVND (reference sequence). This CDR3 is 14 amino acids long. The CDR3: CASSIREFNQPQHF. CDR3 bases: TGTGCCAGTAGTATTCGGGAATTCAATCAGCCCCAGCATTTT.

The chain uses TRBV18 and TRBJ2-1; D remains ambiguous. CDR3 length equals 14 residues. CDR1 is KGHSH and CDR2 is LQKENI in the germline V gene. Deletions cut 3 bases from V and 3 bases from J, with 9 bases between. CDR3 DNA: TGTGCCAGCTCACCCCCCCCAGACTACAATGAGCAGTTCTTC. It codes for CASSPPPDYNEQFF. Variable domain in full (rest from reference TRBV18 and TRBJ2-1): NAGVMQNPRHLVRRRGQEARLRCSPMKGHSHVYWYRQLPEEGLKFMVYLQKENIIDESGMPKERFSAEFPKEGPSILRIQQVVRGDSAAYFCASSPPPDYNEQFFGPGTRLTVL.

The V gene is TRBV19, the J gene TRBJ1-3; D gene unclear. V lost 5 bases, J lost 0 bases, and 11 bases lay in between. Germline-derived CDR1 and CDR2 are LNHDA and SQIVND (reference sequence). CDR3 size: 15 residues. The CDR3, as DNA: TGTGCCAGTAGTCCGGATTGGAGCTCTGGAAACACCATATATTTT. Its protein is CASSPDWSSGNTIYF.

In the case of this clone: At one end the junction does not follow the germline gene, possibly because of a read error. The chain has TRBV3-1 (or the pseudogene TRBV3-2) and TRBJ1-1, with 7 bases identical to TRBD1. Germline CDR1 reads LGHDT; CDR2 reads YNNKEL (reference sequence). The CDR3 has 14 residues. The CDR3 is CASTQQTGFTEAFF. CDR3 coding DNA: TGTGCCAGCACCCAACAGACAGGGTTCACTGAAGCTTTCTTT.

The rearrangement joins TRBV5-1 to TRBJ1-4; 9 bases map to TRBD1. Germline V gives CDR1 SGHRS, CDR2 YFSETQ. With 2 bases clipped from V and 7 bases from J, the junction kept 6 bases outside the gene matches. The CDR3 has 15 amino acids. The CDR3 DNA reads as TGCGCCAGCAGCTTAACCGGGACAGGGATTGAAAAACTGTTTTTT. Its translation is CASSLTGTGIEKLFF. Drawing the rest from reference TRBV5-1 and TRBJ1-4, the complete variable domain is KAGVTQTPRYLIKTRGQQVTLSCSPISGHRSVSWYQQTPGQGLQFLFEYFSETQRNKGNFPGRFSGRQFSNSRSEMNVSTLELGDSALYLCASSLTGTGIEKLFFGSGTQLSVL.

The chain employs TRBV24-1 and TRBJ1-1; D remains unclear. Per the germline V gene, CDR1 is KGHDR and CDR2 is SFDVKD. This CDR3 spans 13 amino acids. V lost 9 bases and J lost 4, with 14 bases in between. The CDR3 sequence: CATEGREATEAFF. CDR3 DNA sequence: TGTGCCACCGAAGGACGGGAGGCCACTGAAGCTTTCTTT.

The chain recombines TRBV5-1 with TRBJ1-4; TRBD1 agrees at 8 bases. Germline loops: CDR1 SGHRS, CDR2 YFSETQ. This CDR3 is 16 amino acids long. V lost 3 bases and J lost 0; bases outside the gene matches: 4. This CDR3 is CASSWTGIATNEKLFF. The CDR3 coding sequence is TGCGCCAGCAGCTGGACAGGGATTGCAACTAATGAAAAACTGTTTTTT. The full variable domain, in which reference TRBV5-1 and TRBJ1-4 provide the parts outside the CDR3, is KAGVTQTPRYLIKTRGQQVTLSCSPISGHRSVSWYQQTPGQGLQFLFEYFSETQRNKGNFPGRFSGRQFSNSRSEMNVSTLELGDSALYLCASSWTGIATNEKLFFGSGTQLSVL.

The genes are TRBV5-4 and TRBJ2-1; 9 bases agree with TRBD1. The J segment lost 10 bases and the V segment lost 4 bases, leaving 12 bases of the junction unmatched. The germline V gene encodes CDR1 SGHNT and CDR2 YYREEE (reference sequence). The CDR3 runs 15 residues. CDR3 in DNA: TGTGCCAGCAGCCCCATTGGGACAGGGAACGGAGAGCAGTTCTTC. Its translation is CASSPIGTGNGEQFF.

The chain couples TRBV18 to TRBJ1-1, with 7 bases fitting TRBD1. Germline lookup yields CDR1 KGHSH and CDR2 LQKENI. CDR3 size: 12 residues. Losses at the gene ends were 6 bases for V and 9 bases for J; bases not matched to a gene: 7. The DNA of the CDR3 is TGTGCCAGCTCCCTTGGACAGGAAAAAGCTTTCTTT. This gives the protein CASSLGQEKAFF.

The rearrangement uses TRBV27 and TRBJ1-6; possible D gene TRBD1, 6 bases. Germline CDR1 and CDR2: MNHEY and SMNVEV (reference sequence). V lost 6 bases and J 3 bases, leaving 12 bases between the germline ends. The CDR3 is made up of 15 amino acids. The CDR3 here is CASSSWTVYNSPLHF. The CDR3 DNA reads as TGTGCCAGCAGCTCATGGACAGTCTATAATTCACCCCTCCACTTT.

This clone has only one observation. This chain connects TRBV9 to TRBJ2-1, with 10 bases aligning to TRBD1. With V trimmed by 3 bases and J by 5 bases, 8 bases remained unmatched. Germline V CDR1 and CDR2: SGDLS, YYNGEE. The CDR3 is 16 residues long. The chain's CDR3 is CASSAGTGDFDNEQFF. DNA for the CDR3: TGTGCCAGCAGCGCCGGGACAGGGGATTTTGACAATGAGCAGTTCTTC. The whole variable domain, filled in from reference TRBV9 and TRBJ2-1, reads DSGVTQTPKHLITATGQRVTLRCSPRSGDLSVYWYQQSLDQGLQFLIQYYNGEERAKGNILERFSAQQFPDLHSELNLSSLELGDSALYFCASSAGTGDFDNEQFFGPGTRLTVL.

This rearrangement joins TRBV5-1 to TRBJ2-1, with D perhaps matching TRBD2 (8 bases). CDR3 length: 16 residues. Trimming removed 2 bases from V and 7 bases from J, with 19 bases in between. Germline loops: CDR1 SGHRS, CDR2 YFSETQ. The DNA of the CDR3 is TGCGCCAGCAGCTTTAGGGGCCGGGAGGGGGCAAATGAGCAGTTCTTC. It yields the protein CASSFRGREGANEQFF.

This chain connects TRBV7-3 to TRBJ2-1; the match to TRBD2 covers 7 bases. Per the germline V gene, CDR1 is SGHTA and CDR2 is FQGTGA. Unmatched junction bases numbered 2, after V lost 1 base and J lost 5 bases. There are 14 residues in the CDR3. The CDR3 nucleotides read TGTGCCAGCAGCTTAAGGGGGGGTGACAATGAGCAGTTCTTC. It codes for CASSLRGGDNEQFF.

To note about this clone: One end of the junction does not line up with germline, which may come from a read error. The CDR3 nucleotides read TGTGCCAGCACCTTAACCGGGACAGGGGCCCGATACGGGCAGTACTTC. It encodes CASTLTGTGARYGQYF. The rearrangement joins TRBV27 to TRBJ2-7; 10 bases map to TRBD1. This CDR3 comprises 16 residues. Germline CDR1 is MNHEY and CDR2 is SMNVEV (reference sequence).

V gene TRBV28 combines with J gene TRBJ2-5; tentatively, D is TRBD2 (6 bases). Trimming removed 6 bases at V and 4 bases at J, with 12 bases between. This CDR3 has 13 amino acids. The germline gives CDR1 MDHEN, CDR2 SYDVKM. Here the CDR3 DNA reads TGTGCCAGCAGGACTAGTGGGATAGAGACCCAGTACTTC. The encoded protein is CASRTSGIETQYF.

The gene calls are TRBV5-1 and TRBJ1-4; 8 positions agree with TRBD1. Unmatched junction bases numbered 16, after V lost 4 bases and J lost 8 bases. The CDR3 spans 17 residues. In germline, CDR1 is SGHRS, CDR2 YFSETQ. The CDR3 DNA is TGCGCCAGCAGCCCAGGGACAGGCAGGGGGATACTCGAAAAACTGTTTTTT. Encoded protein: CASSPGTGRGILEKLFF.

This rearrangement joins TRBV3-1 (or the pseudogene TRBV3-2) to TRBJ2-1; tentatively, D is TRBD2 (5 bases). The CDR3 sequence is 14 residues long. V shed 4 bases and J shed 6 bases, with 13 bases lying between them. CDR1 and CDR2 (germline): LGHDT, YNNKEL (reference sequence). The CDR3: CASSRGLEGNEQFF. The CDR3 nucleotides are TGTGCCAGCAGCCGCGGACTCGAGGGCAATGAGCAGTTCTTC.

The V call is TRBV15, the J call TRBJ2-1; a possible D gene is TRBD2 (5 bases). The CDR3 totals 14 residues. Per the germline V gene, CDR1 is LNHNV and CDR2 is YYDKDF (reference sequence). V lost 4 bases, J lost 7 bases, and 14 bases lay in between. This CDR3 reads CATSTSRGFNEQFF. The CDR3, as DNA: TGTGCCACCAGCACCTCCCGGGGATTTAATGAGCAGTTCTTC.

This chain connects TRBV10-3 to TRBJ1-2; the D is unclear. The V end lost 6 bases, the J end lost 0 bases, and 11 bases lay between the germline ends. The CDR3 spans 14 residues. CDR1 is ENHRY, CDR2 SYGVKD, per germline. As DNA, the CDR3 is TGTGCCATCAGGGCAAGCGCTACTAACTATGGCTACACCTTC. Protein: CAIRASATNYGYTF.

This clone appeared a few times. The rearrangement uses TRBV2 and TRBJ1-4, with 8 positions matching TRBD1. The trim removed 6 bases at V and 6 bases at J, leaving 6 bases unmatched. Germline V gene lookup returns CDR1 SNHLY and CDR2 FYNNEI. The CDR3 spans 14 residues. CDR3 loop: CASRTGTGHEKLFF. CDR3 nucleotides: TGTGCCAGCAGAACCGGGACAGGTCATGAAAAACTGTTTTTT.

V and J are TRBV27 and TRBJ2-7, with 14 positions matching TRBD2. The V and J ends lost 4 bases and 4 bases, in that order; junction bases with no gene match: 3. CDR3 length: 15 amino acids. CDR1 and CDR2 from the germline V gene are MNHEY and SMNVEV (reference sequence). The CDR3 reads CASSSGTSGSYEQYF. For the CDR3, the DNA is TGTGCCAGCAGTTCTGGGACTAGCGGGAGTTACGAGCAGTACTTC.

The rearrangement uses TRBV28 and TRBJ2-5, with a weak D call TRBD2 (6 bases). Germline V lookup: CDR1 MDHEN, CDR2 SYDVKM. V dropped 4 bases and J dropped 5 bases, with 8 bases sitting between them. CDR3 length: 12 residues. The CDR3 region is CASSWGEETQYF. DNA of the CDR3: TGTGCCAGCAGTTGGGGGGAGGAGACCCAGTACTTC.

The chain couples TRBV6-5 to TRBJ2-7, with TRBD1 matching 10 bases. V lost 4 bases and J lost 10; bases outside the gene matches: 7. Germline V CDR1 and CDR2: MNHEY, SVGAGI. The CDR3 covers 13 residues. CDR3: CASSWDRGRDQYF. For the CDR3, the DNA is TGTGCCAGCAGTTGGGACAGGGGCCGCGATCAGTACTTC.

The chain joins TRBV25-1 to TRBJ1-6; D gene unclear. The CDR3 extends over 14 amino acids. Germline CDR1 MGHDK, CDR2 SYGVNS. Between the trimmed V and J ends, which lost 1 base and 10 bases, there was a span of 11 bases. The chain's CDR3 is CASSEFENYSPLHF. CDR3 coding DNA: TGTGCCAGCAGTGAATTTGAGAACTACTCACCCCTCCACTTT.

This sequence joins TRBV14 and TRBJ2-7; possible D gene TRBD2, 6 bases. Germline-derived CDR1 and CDR2 are SGHDN and FVKESK. The CDR3 is 16 residues long. The V end lost 1 base, the J end lost 5 bases, and 18 bases lay between the germline ends. This CDR3 is CASSQVIGGQGNEQYF. The DNA of the CDR3 is TGTGCCAGCAGCCAAGTAATAGGAGGGCAGGGCAACGAGCAGTACTTC.

The chain couples TRBV10-1 to TRBJ2-1, with 7 bases fitting TRBD1. Germline V lookup: CDR1 WNHNN, CDR2 SYGVQD (reference sequence). After removal of 6 bases from V and 2 bases from J, the junction contained 4 bases not matched to a gene. This CDR3 is 14 amino acids long. DNA of the CDR3: TGCGCCAGCAGCCTCGGGACAGCCTACAATGAGCAGTTCTTC. As protein: CASSLGTAYNEQFF.